The 24 T cell receptor beta chains given below trace back to one sample, sequenced in a study of blood T cells in healthy people across ages. Combining a sample-barcoded 5' primer with a J-beta primer mix, a second PCR ran for about 6 to 11 cycles. TCRdb reprocessed the 5' RACE reads with MiXCR, giving one entry per CDR3 protein. This table holds around 500,000 distinct CDR3 sequences, about a quarter found once. A further study also used this sample, focusing on T cells of mothers and their children.

Sample: blood. The source of these receptors is a boy under 10 years old in good health.

The rearrangement links TRBV6-1 to TRBJ2-1; TRBD1 might be the D (6 bases). V was clipped by 10 bases and J by 0 bases, with 16 bases between them. There are 15 residues in the CDR3. The germline V gene has CDR1 MNHNS and CDR2 SASEGT. The CDR3 protein is CAITGPSSSYNEQFF. Here the CDR3 DNA reads TGTGCCATTACAGGGCCCTCGAGCTCCTACAATGAGCAGTTCTTC.

This clonotype was found a few times. J is TRBJ2-4 and V is TRBV21-1; no check of the table's D call, TRBD1, against the DNA was made. TRBV21-1 is designated a pseudogene. The CDR3 runs 19 residues. CDR3 protein: CASSFSGQGALWAKNIQYF. As DNA, the CDR3 is TGTGCCAGCAGCTTTTCGGGACAGGGGGCGCTTTGGGCCAAAAACATTCAGTACTTC.

The chain joins TRBV29-1 to TRBJ2-7; a weak D match, TRBD2 (7 bases). The CDR3 covers 12 residues. Trimming cost V 5 bases and J 5 bases, with 13 bases left between them. Germline V lookup: CDR1 SQVTM, CDR2 ANQGSEA. CDR3 coding DNA: TGCAGCGTTAACGGGGGGCGGAACGAGCAGTACTTC. It yields the protein CSVNGGRNEQYF.

This clonotype was observed a handful of times. The CDR3 loop is CSASTGARNQPQHF. The CDR3 nucleotides read TGCAGTGCTAGTACCGGGGCGCGTAATCAGCCCCAGCATTTT. The chain links TRBV20-1 to TRBJ1-5; possible D gene TRBD1, 5 bases. This CDR3 spans 14 amino acids. The germline V and J ends were trimmed by 3 bases and 4 bases, with 13 bases remaining between them. CDR1 DFQATT and CDR2 SNEGSKA come from the germline V gene (reference sequence).

The table lists this clonotype with a few counts. CDR3 residues: CASRGGRGGETQYF. CDR3 coding DNA: TGTGCCAGCAGGGGCGGACGCGGGGGAGAGACCCAGTACTTC. V gene TRBV7-9 combines with J gene TRBJ2-5; the match to TRBD2 covers 7 bases. Per the germline V gene, CDR1 is SEHNR and CDR2 is FQNEAQ (reference sequence). CDR3 length: 14 amino acids. J gave up 4 bases and V 6 bases, and 8 bases lay outside the gene matches.

The chain joins TRBV7-8 to TRBJ2-5; 7 bases align to TRBD1. Germline V gene data show CDR1 as SGHVS and CDR2 as FQNEAQ. CDR3 length equals 14 residues. V was clipped by 2 bases and J by 7 bases; unmatched bases: 7. The CDR3 nucleotides are TGTGCCAGCAGCTTATTCGACAGGGCTGGGACCCAGTACTTC. Its protein is CASSLFDRAGTQYF.

This chain links TRBV27 with TRBJ2-5, with unresolved D. Germline assignment: CDR1 MNHEY and CDR2 SMNVEV (reference sequence). This CDR3 comprises 12 residues. V was trimmed by 7 bases and J by 5 bases, leaving 11 bases between them. As DNA, the CDR3 is TGTGCCAGCACCTCTAATAGCGAGACCCAGTACTTC. It is translated as CASTSNSETQYF.

The CDR3 loop is CASSVDGAGDTEAFF. DNA for the CDR3: TGTGCCAGCAGCGTAGACGGGGCAGGGGACACTGAAGCTTTCTTT. The chain uses TRBV9 and TRBJ1-1, with D maybe TRBD1 (6 bases). This CDR3 region has 15 residues. With 0 bases removed from V and 3 bases from J, the gap between germline ends came to 12 bases. Germline V gene data show CDR1 as SGDLS and CDR2 as YYNGEE. Drawing the rest from reference TRBV9 and TRBJ1-1, the complete variable domain is DSGVTQTPKHLITATGQRVTLRCSPRSGDLSVYWYQQSLDQGLQFLIQYYNGEERAKGNILERFSAQQFPDLHSELNLSSLELGDSALYFCASSVDGAGDTEAFFGQGTRLTVV.

This clonotype appeared a few times. The gene calls are TRBV13 and TRBJ2-7, with D possibly being TRBD1 or TRBD2 (5 bases each). The CDR3 extends over 14 amino acids. Germline loops: CDR1 PRHDT, CDR2 FYEKMQ (reference sequence). V was pared by 5 bases and J by 2 bases, with 13 bases between. CDR3 sequence (DNA): TGTGCCAGCAGCCCCGGGGCAAGAGCCTACGAGCAGTACTTC. Translating gives CASSPGARAYEQYF. Together with reference TRBV13 and TRBJ2-7, the CDR3 gives the full variable domain: AAGVIQSPRHLIKEKRETATLKCYPIPRHDTVYWYQQGPGQDPQFLISFYEKMQSDKGSIPDRFSAQQFSDYHSELNMSSLELGDSALYFCASSPGARAYEQYFGPGTRLTVT.

The chain employs TRBV11-2 and TRBJ1-6; possible D gene TRBD1, 5 bases. The CDR3 runs to 15 residues. CDR1 is SGHAT and CDR2 is FQNNGV in the germline V gene. V lost 2 bases, J lost 9 bases, and 14 bases lay in between. In DNA, the CDR3 is TGTGCCAGCAGCTTATTAACAGGTCCGGGTTCACCCCTCCACTTT. Protein sequence: CASSLLTGPGSPLHF.

This chain joins TRBV11-2 and TRBJ2-4; D unclear. V was clipped by 0 bases and J by 7 bases, with 10 bases between them. Germline CDR1 reads SGHAT; CDR2 reads FQNNGV. CDR3 length equals 14 residues. CDR3 in DNA: TGTGCCAGCAGCTTAGAATATAGTTTGAACATTCAGTACTTC. Its protein is CASSLEYSLNIQYF.

This chain connects TRBV5-6 to TRBJ2-1; D remains unclear. Germline V gene sequence: CDR1 SGHDT, CDR2 YYEEEE. V was clipped by 0 bases and J by 5 bases, with 27 bases between them. The CDR3 is 20 amino acids. CDR3 in amino acids: CASSLGVRMGYGLGNNEQFF. CDR3 DNA sequence: TGTGCCAGCAGCTTGGGGGTCCGTATGGGGTACGGGTTGGGAAACAATGAGCAGTTCTTC.

The chain uses TRBV3-1 and TRBJ1-2; 7 bases match TRBD1. The J segment lost 3 bases and the V segment lost 5 bases, leaving 12 bases of the junction unmatched. This CDR3 has 16 amino acids. The germline CDR1 and CDR2 sequences are LGHDT and YNNKEL (reference sequence). In DNA form, the CDR3 reads TGTGCCAGCAGCTTAGGGCTCACAGGGGTGGACTATGGCTACACCTTC. As protein: CASSLGLTGVDYGYTF.

The J gene is TRBJ1-1, the V gene TRBV12-3 or TRBV12-4; D remains ambiguous. This CDR3 has 14 amino acids. V was clipped by 3 bases and J by 1 base, with 9 bases between them. The CDR3: CASSLGIQNTEAFF. CDR3 sequence (DNA): TGTGCCAGCAGTTTGGGGATTCAGAACACTGAAGCTTTCTTT.

This clonotype came up a few times. V usage is TRBV27 and J usage is TRBJ2-7, with TRBD2 matching over 8 bases. The germline V gene has CDR1 MNHEY and CDR2 SMNVEV (reference sequence). This CDR3 comprises 16 residues. V trimming: 0 bases; J trimming: 2 bases; junction bases outside the gene matches: 6. The CDR3 here is CASSLSSLGRAYEQYF. As DNA, the CDR3 is TGTGCCAGCAGTTTATCCTCCCTCGGGAGGGCCTACGAGCAGTACTTC.

The chain links TRBV2 to TRBJ1-5, with 9 nucleotides matching TRBD1. The CDR3 consists of 14 residues. V dropped 5 bases and J dropped 5; count of bases not matched to a gene: 4. The germline V gene has CDR1 SNHLY and CDR2 FYNNEI. CDR3 sequence: CASSTQGAHQPQHF. The CDR3 nucleotides read TGTGCCAGCAGTACACAGGGGGCCCATCAGCCCCAGCATTTT.

This clonotype was detected a few times. This chain links TRBV29-1 with TRBJ2-1, with D perhaps being TRBD1 or TRBD2 (6 bases each). TRBJ2-7 explains the end of the DNA better; the J call may be wrong. Per the germline V gene, CDR1 is SQVTM and CDR2 is ANQGSEA. This CDR3 is 15 amino acids long. CDR3 region: CSANGGSLVPYEQYF. CDR3 DNA sequence: TGCAGCGCTAACGGGGGCAGCTTAGTGCCCTACGAGCAGTACTTC.

The table lists this clonotype with a few counts. The V and J genes are TRBV5-4 and TRBJ2-5, with TRBD2 identical over 8 bases. Unmatched junction bases numbered 8, after V lost 4 bases and J lost 0 bases. The CDR3 sequence is 16 residues long. Germline V gene sequence: CDR1 SGHNT, CDR2 YYREEE (reference sequence). CDR3 DNA sequence: TGTGCCAGCAGCCTGATACAGCGGGGGAACCAAGAGACCCAGTACTTC. It yields the protein CASSLIQRGNQETQYF.

The V and J genes are TRBV29-1 and TRBJ2-2, with D possibly being TRBD2 (6 bases). V was trimmed by 6 bases and J by 6 bases, leaving 17 bases between them. The CDR3 loop spans 14 amino acids. Per the germline V gene, CDR1 is SQVTM and CDR2 is ANQGSEA. The CDR3 region is CSVLDLSGAGELFF. CDR3 DNA sequence: TGCAGCGTCCTGGACCTATCGGGGGCCGGGGAGCTGTTTTTT.

This clonotype was picked up a small number of times. This chain links TRBV3-1 with TRBJ2-7; D is unclear. The V end lost 1 base, the J end lost 3 bases, and 4 bases lay between the germline ends. CDR1 and CDR2 (germline): LGHDT, YNNKEL (reference sequence). The CDR3 has 12 residues. The CDR3 nucleotides are TGTGCCAGCAGCCAAGCAGACTACGAGCAGTACTTC. It encodes CASSQADYEQYF.

CDR3 coding DNA: TGTGCCAGCAGCCGAACCGCGGGGGACTCCTACGAGCAGTACTTC. Protein: CASSRTAGDSYEQYF. This chain links TRBV9 with TRBJ2-1; 7 nucleotides align to TRBD2. The J call may be incorrect, as the DNA end agrees better with TRBJ2-7. The CDR3 sequence is 15 residues long. The germline CDR1 and CDR2 sequences are SGDLS and YYNGEE.

The chain employs TRBV29-1 and TRBJ1-2; possibly TRBD1 for D (5 bases). CDR3 size: 14 residues. Trimming removed 6 bases from V and 0 bases from J, with 14 bases in between. CDR1 and CDR2 from the germline V gene are SQVTM and ANQGSEA. CDR3 bases: TGCAGCGTCGTAGACAGAGGATCTAACTATGGCTACACCTTC. Protein sequence: CSVVDRGSNYGYTF.

The genes are TRBV20-1 and TRBJ2-4; D is perhaps TRBD2 (7 bases). Germline V CDR1 and CDR2: DFQATT, SNEGSKA (reference sequence). This CDR3 has 17 residues. V lost 3 bases and J lost 2, with 20 bases in between. The CDR3 sequence is CSASDRLGGRTKNIQYF. DNA for the CDR3: TGCAGTGCTAGTGACCGTTTGGGGGGGCGTACCAAAAACATTCAGTACTTC.

The chain joins TRBV2 to TRBJ1-1; TRBD1 might be the D (5 bases). The CDR3 spans 15 residues. CDR1 SNHLY and CDR2 FYNNEI come from the germline V gene. V lost 7 bases, J lost 3 bases, and 18 bases lay in between. Here the CDR3 reads CASKQVGASDTEAFF. CDR3 DNA sequence: TGTGCCAGCAAGCAAGTCGGGGCGTCGGACACTGAAGCTTTCTTT.